This T cell receptor beta chain was profiled in a study of T-cell reconstitution after alpha-beta-depleted transplantation in children (dated by TCRdb to the mid-2010s). Regarding the complete study: The study quantitatively tracked T-cell immune reconstitution after TCRalphabeta/CD19-depleted allogeneic hematopoietic cell transplantation in children using TCR repertoire profiling.

This clonotype was seen only a few times. Its antigen is not yet known. Base-call qualities are not available, and no considerably larger clone is one nucleotide away. The library was produced with PCR. The listed sequencing device is Illumina HiSeq 2500. Molecular barcoding was employed in the preparation of TCR libraries, with unique molecular identifiers being used to normalize TCRbeta repertoire quantification. The raw public reads went through TCRdb reprocessing: fastp at Q25, MiXCR clone calling, in-frame beta chains kept. Rows merge per CDR3 protein into single entries with the most common DNA and genes. The sample contains almost 600,000 distinct CDR3 sequences, approximately 30% of them found a single time. The ten largest clones take up just over 35% of the sample. The treatment or condition label, as the study defines it: allogeneic hematopoietic cell transplantation with graft depleted of TCRalphabeta T cells and CD19 B cells. The transplant recipients were children given TCRalphabeta/CD19-depleted allogeneic hematopoietic cell grafts.

Via the germline V gene, CDR1 is SQVTM and CDR2 ANQGSEA. The V and J ends are trimmed by 6 bases and 4 bases, leaving 7 bases between them. Spanning cysteine to phenylalanine, the CDR3 consists of 11 amino acids. The sequence is cut down to CDR3 DNA, 33 bases in frame from base 1. The full study reports these points: In some patients, high TCRbeta diversity at day 60 was attributed to recipient T cells and intrathymic progenitors that had survived conditioning. The frequencies of hyperexpanded clones fell over the following months, and after one year, T-cell counts and TCRbeta diversity were mostly attributed to newly produced T cells. Apparently early alphabetaT-cell count recovery about two months after transplant reportedly relied on only several hundred rapidly expanded clones derived from non-depleted graft cells.

The sequence links TRBV29-1 to TRBJ2-4, with the D segment identity uncertain. The sequence was obtained from a boy under three years old with Wiskott-Aldrich syndrome, due to receive a stem cell transplant. The sample here was PBMCs, taken before TCRalphabeta/CD19-depleted stem cell transplant. The DNA sequence is given as TGCAGCGTCGTGACTAAAAACATTCAGTACTTC. Its protein product is CSVVTKNIQYF.